A selection of T cell receptor beta chains follows, all from one sample in a study of cytomegalovirus exposure and HLA in healthy donors. Assay: immunoSEQ multiplex PCR; the TCRdb copy retains only in-frame clones and omits some. The sample carries more than 100,000 clones, 75% to 85% recorded once. Sequencing used PBMCs. The source of these receptors is a man aged 35-49 years in good health and CMV-seronegative. The CDR3 runs from the conserved cysteine through the conserved F or W. The D gene is left open where the match is weak. Size is omitted from some rows. Given values are once, few, many or a class for expanded clones.

>-|TRBJ2-7|TRBD1|TRBV5-1
CASSPGTGWEQYF
TGCGCCAGCAGCCCAGGGACAGGGTGGGAGCAGTACTTC
>-|TRBJ2-5|-|TRBV4-1
CASSQDRTDLETQYF
TGCGCCAGCAGCCAAGATCGAACAGACCTGGAGACCCAGTACTTC
>-|TRBJ2-2|-|TRBV10-2
CASSEQERTGELFF
TGCGCCAGCAGCGAACAGGAGAGAACCGGGGAGCTGTTTTTT
>few|TRBJ2-2|TRBD2|TRBV29-1
CSVEETSGRAGELFF
TGCAGCGTTGAAGAGACTAGCGGGAGGGCCGGGGAGCTGTTTTTT
>-|TRBJ2-7|TRBD1|TRBV6-5
CASSKQLDRSHEQYF
TGTGCCAGCAGTAAACAACTGGACAGGAGTCACGAGCAGTACTTC
>few|TRBJ2-1|TRBD1|TRBV5-1
CASSLYRGWSNEQFF
TGCGCCAGCAGCTTGTACAGGGGGTGGAGTAATGAGCAGTTCTTC
>-|TRBJ2-5|-|TRBV6-1
CATTGHETQYF
TGTGCCACCACAGGTCACGAGACCCAGTACTTC
>-|TRBJ2-1|TRBD2|TRBV2
CANPLAGSYNEQFF
TGTGCCAACCCACTAGCGGGGTCGTACAATGAGCAGTTCTTC
>-|TRBJ2-7|-|TRBV30
CAWSVGGGSYEQYF
TGTGCCTGGAGTGTAGGCGGCGGCTCCTACGAGCAGTACTTC
>-|TRBJ2-3|TRBD2|TRBV2
CASSEARAGGTDTQYF
TGTGCCAGCAGTGAAGCGCGGGCGGGAGGAACAGATACGCAGTATTTT
>-|TRBJ2-7|TRBD2|TRBV2
CASSLGRVPSYEQYF
TGTGCCAGCAGCCTCGGGAGGGTTCCCTCCTACGAGCAGTACTTC
>-|TRBJ1-1|TRBD1|TRBV2
CASREDRRDAFF
TGTGCCAGCAGGGAGGACAGGAGGGATGCTTTCTTT
>few|TRBJ2-5|-|TRBV28
CASSFGGGGRKTQYF
TGTGCCAGCAGTTTTGGAGGGGGCGGCAGGAAGACCCAGTACTTC
>-|TRBJ1-5|-|TRBV6-5
CASSPDRGSNQPQHF
TGTGCCAGCAGTCCGGACCGGGGGAGCAATCAGCCCCAGCATTTT
>-|TRBJ2-7|-|TRBV30
CAWKKEGLHFGEQYF
TGTGCCTGGAAAAAGGAGGGGCTCCATTTCGGCGAGCAGTACTTC
>once|TRBJ2-5|TRBD2|TRBV19
CASEVPGGGQETQYF
TGTGCCAGTGAAGTCCCAGGCGGGGGACAAGAGACCCAGTACTTC
>-|TRBJ2-1|-|TRBV19
CASSIFSGDHAYNEQFF
TGTGCCAGTAGTATTTTTAGCGGAGATCACGCCTACAATGAGCAGTTCTTC
>-|TRBJ2-7|TRBD2|TRBV18
CASSPLPSGGANEQYF
TGTGCCAGCTCACCCCTGCCTAGCGGGGGGGCAAACGAGCAGTACTTC
>-|TRBJ1-2|-|TRBV9
CASSAAGNYGYTF
TGTGCCAGCAGCGCAGCGGGGAACTATGGCTACACCTTC
>-|TRBJ2-3|TRBD2|TRBV5-1
CASSPPGTSSTDTQYF
TGCGCCAGCAGCCCCCCCGGGACTAGCAGCACAGATACGCAGTATTTT
>-|TRBJ1-1|-|TRBV7-6
CASSSRGRDTEAFF
TGTGCCAGCAGCTCAAGGGGTCGGGACACTGAAGCTTTCTTT
>-|TRBJ1-1|-|TRBV11-3
CASSLDGPNTEAFF
TGTGCCAGCAGCTTAGATGGGCCGAACACTGAAGCTTTCTTT
>-|TRBJ2-5|-|TRBV11-2
CASSSQETQYF
TGTGCCAGCAGCTCACAGGAGACCCAGTACTTC
>-|TRBJ1-2|TRBD1|TRBV28
CASKRTGDYGYTF
TGTGCCAGCAAAAGGACAGGAGACTATGGCTACACCTTC
>-|TRBJ2-5|-|TRBV2
CASSERDTSQETQYF
TGTGCCAGCAGTGAAAGGGACACGTCGCAAGAGACCCAGTACTTC
>-|TRBJ1-4|-|TRBV7-2
CASSPSTGRPSNEKLFF
TGTGCCAGCAGCCCATCGACAGGCCGACCTAGTAATGAAAAACTGTTTTTT
>-|TRBJ2-3|-|TRBV27
CASSLRGGPYIDTQYF
TGTGCCAGCAGTTTAAGGGGGGGGCCATATATAGATACGCAGTATTTT
>-|TRBJ2-5|-|TRBV14
CASSPRRGETQYF
TGTGCCAGCAGCCCACGTAGGGGAGAGACCCAGTACTTC
>-|TRBJ1-1|TRBD1|TRBV5-1
CASSPTGTNTEAFF
TGCGCCAGCAGCCCGACAGGGACAAACACTGAAGCTTTCTTT
>-|TRBJ2-5|-|TRBV29-1
CSANDGGETQYF
TGCAGCGCAAACGACGGAGGGGAGACCCAGTACTTC